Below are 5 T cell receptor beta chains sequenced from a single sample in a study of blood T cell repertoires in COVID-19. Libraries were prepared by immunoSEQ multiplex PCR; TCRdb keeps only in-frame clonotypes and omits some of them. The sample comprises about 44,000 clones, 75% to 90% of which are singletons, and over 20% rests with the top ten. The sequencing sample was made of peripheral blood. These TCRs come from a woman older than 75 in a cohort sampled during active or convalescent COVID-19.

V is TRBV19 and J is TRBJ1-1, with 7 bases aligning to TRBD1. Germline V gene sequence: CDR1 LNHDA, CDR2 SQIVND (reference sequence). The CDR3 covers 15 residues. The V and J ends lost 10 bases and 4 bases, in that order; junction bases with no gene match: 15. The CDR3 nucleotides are TGTGCCACCTTATACAGGGGAGTGGTCAGCACTGAAGCTTTCTTT. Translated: CATLYRGVVSTEAFF.

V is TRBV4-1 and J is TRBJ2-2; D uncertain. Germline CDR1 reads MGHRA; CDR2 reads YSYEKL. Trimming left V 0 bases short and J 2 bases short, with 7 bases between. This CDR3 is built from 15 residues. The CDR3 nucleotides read TGCGCCAGCAGCCAAGATCCCTATAACACCGGGGAGCTGTTTTTT. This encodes CASSQDPYNTGELFF.

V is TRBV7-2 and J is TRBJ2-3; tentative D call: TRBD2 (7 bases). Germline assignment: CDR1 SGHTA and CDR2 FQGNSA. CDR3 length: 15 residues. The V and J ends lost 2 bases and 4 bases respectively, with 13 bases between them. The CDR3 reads CASSLRRGGSDTQYF. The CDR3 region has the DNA TGTGCCAGCAGCTTAAGGAGGGGGGGGTCAGATACGCAGTATTTT.

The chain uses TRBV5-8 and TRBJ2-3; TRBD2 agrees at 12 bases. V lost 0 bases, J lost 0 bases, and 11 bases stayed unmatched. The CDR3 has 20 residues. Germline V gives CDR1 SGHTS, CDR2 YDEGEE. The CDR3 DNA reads TGTGCCAGCAGCTTGGTTCTCGGGACTAGCGGGTTCCCTAGCACAGATACGCAGTATTTT. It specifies CASSLVLGTSGFPSTDTQYF. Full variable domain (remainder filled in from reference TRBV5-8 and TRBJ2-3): EAGVTQSPTHLIKTRGQQATLRCSPISGHTSVYWYQQALGLGLQFLLWYDEGEERNRGNFPPRFSGRQFPNYSSELNVNALELEDSALYLCASSLVLGTSGFPSTDTQYFGPGTRLTVL.

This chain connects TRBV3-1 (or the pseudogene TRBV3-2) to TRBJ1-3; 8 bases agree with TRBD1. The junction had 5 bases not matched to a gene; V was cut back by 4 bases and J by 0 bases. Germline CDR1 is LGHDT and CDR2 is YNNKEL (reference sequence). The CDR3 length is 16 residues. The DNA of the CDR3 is TGTGCCAGCAGCCTGGGGACAGGCCCCTCTGGAAACACCATATATTTT. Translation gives CASSLGTGPSGNTIYF.